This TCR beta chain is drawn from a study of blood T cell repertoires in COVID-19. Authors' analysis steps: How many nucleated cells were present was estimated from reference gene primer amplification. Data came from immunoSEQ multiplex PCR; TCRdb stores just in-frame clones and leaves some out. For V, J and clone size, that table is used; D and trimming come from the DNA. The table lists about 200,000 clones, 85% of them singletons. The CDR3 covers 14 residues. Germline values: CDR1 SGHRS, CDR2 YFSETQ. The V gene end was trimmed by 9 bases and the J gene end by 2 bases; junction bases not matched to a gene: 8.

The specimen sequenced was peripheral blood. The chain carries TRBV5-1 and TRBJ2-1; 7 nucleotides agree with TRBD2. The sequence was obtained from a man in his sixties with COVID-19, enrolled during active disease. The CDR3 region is CAILMGGTYNEQFF. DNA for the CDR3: TGCGCCATCCTTATGGGAGGGACCTACAATGAGCAGTTCTTC.